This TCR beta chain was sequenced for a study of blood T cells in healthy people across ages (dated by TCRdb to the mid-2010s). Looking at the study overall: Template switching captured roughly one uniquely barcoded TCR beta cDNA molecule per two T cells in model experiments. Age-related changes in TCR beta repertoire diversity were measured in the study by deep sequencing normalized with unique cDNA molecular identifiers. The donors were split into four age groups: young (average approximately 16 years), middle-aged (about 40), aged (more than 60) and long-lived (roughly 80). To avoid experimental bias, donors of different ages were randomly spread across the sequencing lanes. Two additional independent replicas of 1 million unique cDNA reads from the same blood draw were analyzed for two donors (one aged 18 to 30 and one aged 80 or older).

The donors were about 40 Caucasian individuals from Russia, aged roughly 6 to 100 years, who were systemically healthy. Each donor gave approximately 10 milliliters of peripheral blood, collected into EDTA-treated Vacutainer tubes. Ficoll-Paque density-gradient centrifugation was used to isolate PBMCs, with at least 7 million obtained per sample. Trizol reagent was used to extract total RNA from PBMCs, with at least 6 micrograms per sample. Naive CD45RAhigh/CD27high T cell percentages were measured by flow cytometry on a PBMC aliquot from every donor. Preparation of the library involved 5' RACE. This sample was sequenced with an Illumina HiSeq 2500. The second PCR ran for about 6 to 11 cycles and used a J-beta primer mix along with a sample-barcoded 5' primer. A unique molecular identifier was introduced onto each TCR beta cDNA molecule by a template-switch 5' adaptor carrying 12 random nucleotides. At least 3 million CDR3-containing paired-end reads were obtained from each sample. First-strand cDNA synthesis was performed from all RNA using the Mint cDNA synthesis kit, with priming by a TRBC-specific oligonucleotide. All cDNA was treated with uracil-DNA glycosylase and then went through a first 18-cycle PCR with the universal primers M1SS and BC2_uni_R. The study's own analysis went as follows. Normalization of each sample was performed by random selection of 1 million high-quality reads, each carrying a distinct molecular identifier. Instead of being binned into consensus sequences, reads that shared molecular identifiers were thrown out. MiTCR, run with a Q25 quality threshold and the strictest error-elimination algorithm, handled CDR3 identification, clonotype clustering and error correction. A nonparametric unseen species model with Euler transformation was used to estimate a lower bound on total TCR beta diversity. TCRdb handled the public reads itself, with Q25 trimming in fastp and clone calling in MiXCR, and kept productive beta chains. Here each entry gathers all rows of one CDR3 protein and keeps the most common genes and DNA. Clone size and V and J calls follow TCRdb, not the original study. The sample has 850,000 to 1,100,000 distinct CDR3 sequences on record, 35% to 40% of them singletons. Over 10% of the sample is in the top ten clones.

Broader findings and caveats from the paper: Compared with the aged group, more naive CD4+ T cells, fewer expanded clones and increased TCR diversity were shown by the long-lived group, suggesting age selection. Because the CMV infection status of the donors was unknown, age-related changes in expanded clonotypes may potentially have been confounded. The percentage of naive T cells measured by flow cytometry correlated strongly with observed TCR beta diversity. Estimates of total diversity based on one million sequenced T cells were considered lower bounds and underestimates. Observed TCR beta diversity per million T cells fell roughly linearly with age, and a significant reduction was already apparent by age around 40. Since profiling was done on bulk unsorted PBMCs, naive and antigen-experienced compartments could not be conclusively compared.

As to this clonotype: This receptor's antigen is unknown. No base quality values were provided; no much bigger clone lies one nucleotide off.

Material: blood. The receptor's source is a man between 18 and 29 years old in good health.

The CDR3 protein sequence reads: CASSSPHSSTYQETQYF. The DNA sequence is as follows: TGTGCCAGCAGTTCCCCCCACTCCAGTACCTACCAAGAGACCCAGTACTTC. The chain joins TRBV6-6 to TRBJ2-5; confidence is insufficient to name the D gene. The germline V gene (reference sequence) yields MNHNY for CDR1 and SVGAGI for CDR2. V drops 4 bases and J drops 0 bases, leaving 18 bases in between. The CDR3 sequence holds 17 residues, the cysteine and phenylalanine included. CDR3 DNA only is kept here, 51 bases in frame from base 1.